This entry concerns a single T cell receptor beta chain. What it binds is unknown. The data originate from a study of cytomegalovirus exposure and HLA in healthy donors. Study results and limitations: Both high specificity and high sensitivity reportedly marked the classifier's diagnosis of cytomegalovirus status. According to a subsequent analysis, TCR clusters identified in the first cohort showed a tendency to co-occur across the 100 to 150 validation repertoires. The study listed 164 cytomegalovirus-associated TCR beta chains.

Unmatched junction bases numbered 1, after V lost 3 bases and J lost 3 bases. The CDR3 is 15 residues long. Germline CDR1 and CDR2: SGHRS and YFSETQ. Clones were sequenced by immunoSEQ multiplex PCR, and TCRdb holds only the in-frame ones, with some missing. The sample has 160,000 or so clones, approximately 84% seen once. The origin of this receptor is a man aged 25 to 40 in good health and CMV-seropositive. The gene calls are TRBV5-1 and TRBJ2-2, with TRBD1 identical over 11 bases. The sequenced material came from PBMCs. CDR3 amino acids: CASSWDRGDTGELFF. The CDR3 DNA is TGCGCCAGCAGCTGGGACAGGGGGGACACCGGGGAGCTGTTTTTT.